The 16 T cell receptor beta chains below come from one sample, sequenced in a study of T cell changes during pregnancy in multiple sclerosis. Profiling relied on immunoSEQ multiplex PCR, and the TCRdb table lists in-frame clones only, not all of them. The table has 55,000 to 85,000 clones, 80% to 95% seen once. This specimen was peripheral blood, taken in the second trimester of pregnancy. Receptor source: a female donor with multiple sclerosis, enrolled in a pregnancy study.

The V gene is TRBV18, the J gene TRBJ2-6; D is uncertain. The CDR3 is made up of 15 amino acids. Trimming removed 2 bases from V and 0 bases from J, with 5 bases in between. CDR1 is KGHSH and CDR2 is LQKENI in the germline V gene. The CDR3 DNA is TGTGCCAGCTCACCAGATAGCTCTGGGGCCAACGTCCTGACTTTC. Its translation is CASSPDSSGANVLTF.

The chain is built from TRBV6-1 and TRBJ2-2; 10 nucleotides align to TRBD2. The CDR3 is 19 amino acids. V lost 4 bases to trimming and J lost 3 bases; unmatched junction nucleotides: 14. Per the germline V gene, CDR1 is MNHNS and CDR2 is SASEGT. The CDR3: CASSVRASGRNRDTGELFF. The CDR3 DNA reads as TGTGCCAGCAGTGTAAGGGCTAGCGGGAGAAATAGGGACACCGGGGAGCTGTTTTTT.

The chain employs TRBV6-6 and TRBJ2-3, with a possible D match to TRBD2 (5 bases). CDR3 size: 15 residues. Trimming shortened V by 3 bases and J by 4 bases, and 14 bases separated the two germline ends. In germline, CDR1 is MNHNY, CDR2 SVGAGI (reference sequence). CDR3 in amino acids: CASSYTRGLADTQYF. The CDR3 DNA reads TGTGCCAGCAGTTATACACGAGGGCTGGCAGATACGCAGTATTTT.

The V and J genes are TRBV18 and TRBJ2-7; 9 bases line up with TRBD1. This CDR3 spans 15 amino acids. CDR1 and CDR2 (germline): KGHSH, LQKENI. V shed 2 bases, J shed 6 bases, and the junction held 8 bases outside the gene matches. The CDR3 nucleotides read TGTGCCAGCTCACCAAGAGGGACAGGGAGCCTCGAGCAGTACTTC. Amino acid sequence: CASSPRGTGSLEQYF. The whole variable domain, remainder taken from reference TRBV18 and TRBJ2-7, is NAGVMQNPRHLVRRRGQEARLRCSPMKGHSHVYWYRQLPEEGLKFMVYLQKENIIDESGMPKERFSAEFPKEGPSILRIQQVVRGDSAAYFCASSPRGTGSLEQYFGPGTRLTVT.

CDR3 coding DNA: TGCGCCAGCAGCCAGGGACTAGCGGTACCTTCCTACAATGAGCAGTTCTTC. Protein product: CASSQGLAVPSYNEQFF. The rearrangement links TRBV5-1 to TRBJ2-1; 11 nucleotides agree with TRBD2. Trimming cost V 4 bases and J 1 base; bases outside gene matches: 7. CDR1 is SGHRS, CDR2 YFSETQ, per germline. The CDR3 runs to 17 residues.

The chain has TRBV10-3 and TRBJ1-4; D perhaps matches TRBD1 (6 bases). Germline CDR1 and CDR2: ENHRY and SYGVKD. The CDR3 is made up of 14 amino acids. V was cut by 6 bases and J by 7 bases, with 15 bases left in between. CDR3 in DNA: TGTGCCATCAGGTCACAGGAACAGGGTGAAAAACTGTTTTTT. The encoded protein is CAIRSQEQGEKLFF.

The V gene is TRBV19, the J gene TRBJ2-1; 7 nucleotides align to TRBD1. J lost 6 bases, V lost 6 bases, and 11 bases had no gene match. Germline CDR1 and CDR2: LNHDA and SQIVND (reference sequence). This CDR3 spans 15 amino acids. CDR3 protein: CASRMTGIFVNEQFF. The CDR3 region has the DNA TGTGCCAGTAGGATGACAGGGATTTTCGTCAATGAGCAGTTCTTC.

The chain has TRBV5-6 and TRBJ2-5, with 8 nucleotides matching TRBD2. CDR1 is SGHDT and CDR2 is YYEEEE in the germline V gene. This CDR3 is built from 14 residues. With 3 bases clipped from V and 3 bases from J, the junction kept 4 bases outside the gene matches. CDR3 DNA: TGTGCCAGCAGCTCGCCGGGGGGGAAAGAGACCCAGTACTTC. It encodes CASSSPGGKETQYF. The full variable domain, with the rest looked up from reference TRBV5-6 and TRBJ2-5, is DAGVTQSPTHLIKTRGQQVTLRCSPKSGHDTVSWYQQALGQGPQFIFQYYEEEERQRGNFPDRFSGHQFPNYSSELNVNALLLGDSALYLCASSSPGGKETQYFGPGTRLLVL.

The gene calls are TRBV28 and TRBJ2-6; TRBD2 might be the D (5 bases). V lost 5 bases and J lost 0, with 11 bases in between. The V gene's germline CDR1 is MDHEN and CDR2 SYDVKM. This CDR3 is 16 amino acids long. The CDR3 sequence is CASSPRTSSGANVLTF. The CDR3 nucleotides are TGTGCCAGCAGTCCCCGCACTAGCTCTGGGGCCAACGTCCTGACTTTC.

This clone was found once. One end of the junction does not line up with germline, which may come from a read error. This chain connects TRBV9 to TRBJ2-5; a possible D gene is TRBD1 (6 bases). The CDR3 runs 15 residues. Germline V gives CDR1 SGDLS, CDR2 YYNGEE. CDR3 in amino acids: CASSAGDGTREAQYF. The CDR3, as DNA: TGTGCCAGCAGCGCAGGGGACGGAACAAGAGAGGCCCAGTACTTC. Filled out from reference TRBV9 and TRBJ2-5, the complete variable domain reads DSGVTQTPKHLITATGQRVTLRCSPRSGDLSVYWYQQSLDQGLQFLIQYYNGEERAKGNILERFSAQQFPDLHSELNLSSLELGDSALYFCASSAGDGTREAQYFGPGTRLLVL.

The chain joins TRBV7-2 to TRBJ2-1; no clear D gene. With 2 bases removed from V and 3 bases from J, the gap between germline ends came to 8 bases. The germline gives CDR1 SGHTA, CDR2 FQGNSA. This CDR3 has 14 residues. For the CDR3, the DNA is TGTGCCAGCAGCTTATTAGCTAGCTACAATGAGCAGTTCTTC. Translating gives CASSLLASYNEQFF.

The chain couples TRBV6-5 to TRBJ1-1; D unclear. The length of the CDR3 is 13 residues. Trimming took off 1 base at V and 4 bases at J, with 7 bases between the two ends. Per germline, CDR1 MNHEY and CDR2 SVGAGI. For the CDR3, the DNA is TGTGCCAGCAGTTACTTTACGGGCACTGAAGCTTTCTTT. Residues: CASSYFTGTEAFF.

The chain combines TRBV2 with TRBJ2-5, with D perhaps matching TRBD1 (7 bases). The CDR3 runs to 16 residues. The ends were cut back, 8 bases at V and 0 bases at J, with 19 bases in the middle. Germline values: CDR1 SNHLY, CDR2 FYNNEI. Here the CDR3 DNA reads TGTGCCAGCCGTCAGACCCCCAGGGGGGACCAAGAGACCCAGTACTTC. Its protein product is CASRQTPRGDQETQYF. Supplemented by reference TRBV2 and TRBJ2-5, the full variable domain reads EPEVTQTPSHQVTQMGQEVILRCVPISNHLYFYWYRQILGQKVEFLVSFYNNEISEKSEIFDDQFSVERPDGSNFTLKIRSTKLEDSAMYFCASRQTPRGDQETQYFGPGTRLLVL.

The CDR3 DNA follows: TGCGCCAGCAGCCCGGGACAGGGGACCAACTATGGCTACACCTTC. Amino acid sequence: CASSPGQGTNYGYTF. The gene calls are TRBV5-1 and TRBJ1-2, with 10 bases aligning to TRBD1. The J segment lost 2 bases and the V segment lost 4 bases, leaving 5 bases of the junction unmatched. The CDR3 length is 15 residues. Per germline, CDR1 SGHRS and CDR2 YFSETQ. The complete variable domain, with remaining parts taken from reference TRBV5-1 and TRBJ1-2, reads KAGVTQTPRYLIKTRGQQVTLSCSPISGHRSVSWYQQTPGQGLQFLFEYFSETQRNKGNFPGRFSGRQFSNSRSEMNVSTLELGDSALYLCASSPGQGTNYGYTFGSGTRLTVV.

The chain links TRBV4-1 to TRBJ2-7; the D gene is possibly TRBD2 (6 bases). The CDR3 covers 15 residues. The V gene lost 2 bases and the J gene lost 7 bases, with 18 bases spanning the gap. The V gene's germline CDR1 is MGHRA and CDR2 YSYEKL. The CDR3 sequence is CASSQTVVHGGEQYF. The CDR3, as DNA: TGCGCCAGCAGCCAAACAGTGGTGCACGGAGGGGAGCAGTACTTC.

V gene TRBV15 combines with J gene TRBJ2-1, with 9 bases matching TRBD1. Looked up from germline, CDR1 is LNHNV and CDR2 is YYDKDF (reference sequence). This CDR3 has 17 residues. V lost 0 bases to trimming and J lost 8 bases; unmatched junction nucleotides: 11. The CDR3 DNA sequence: TGTGCCACCAGCAGAGAAACTCCCGGACAGGGGTCCGATGAGCAGTTCTTC. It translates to CATSRETPGQGSDEQFF.